The source of this T cell receptor (beta chain) is a study of T cells in Graves' hyperthyroidism and ophthalmopathy. In the study overall: The blood sample was taken at first diagnosis, before treatment began.

Amplification of TCR beta CDR3 regions used RNA as the template. During a first-round RT-PCR of the TCR CDR3, the HTBI primer set was used. TCRdb re-called the multiplex PCR reads through MiXCR, storing one row per CDR3 protein. Seen here are 300,000 to 450,000 distinct CDR3 sequences, approximately 14% observed once, and the top ten hold approximately 30%. Broader study findings: Appearing also in blood were most of the thyroid clonotypes expanded above 0.001. From stable hyperthyroidism, ophthalmopathy was set apart by a 13 V-J model.

There are many counts of this clonotype. Its antigen is not known. The CDR3 has 15 amino acids. V lost 6 bases, J lost 6 bases, and 18 bases lay in between. This receptor was taken from a woman aged 18 to 35 with Graves' hyperthyroidism that later progressed to Graves' ophthalmopathy. This rearrangement joins TRBV12-3 or TRBV12-4 to TRBJ2-1; possibly TRBD1 for D (5 bases). Sample: blood. As DNA, the CDR3 is TGTGCCAGCAGACCGACTCTAGGGGATCTCAATGAGCAGTTCTTC. Amino acid sequence: CASRPTLGDLNEQFF.